This TCR beta chain was recorded in a study of blood T cell repertoires in COVID-19. Study-wide background: Samples came from the United States, Italy and Spain, spanning acute and convalescent COVID-19. PBMCs, B-cell-depleted T cells, or T cells were the source of the cDNA or gDNA that made up the material.

Original processing notes: For nucleated cells, counts were estimated from reference gene primer amplification. The table came from immunoSEQ multiplex PCR; TCRdb's copy has only in-frame clones and leaves some out. That table is the source of V, J and clone size, and D and trimming were worked out from the DNA. The sample consists of 300,000 or so clones, over 75% of them appearing once. CDR1 GTSNPN and CDR2 SVGIG come from the germline V gene (reference sequence). The length of the CDR3 is 12 residues. Material: peripheral blood. The sequence derives from a woman aged 45-59 years who had recovered from COVID-19. The genes are TRBV30 and TRBJ2-2; 9 bases align to TRBD2. CDR3 sequence reads: CSGGQNTGELFF. The CDR3 DNA is TGTAGCGGGGGGCAGAACACCGGGGAGCTGTTTTTT.